Listed below are T cell receptor beta chains from one sample, sequenced in a study of blood T cell repertoires in COVID-19. Using immunoSEQ multiplex PCR, the repertoire was profiled, and TCRdb retains in-frame clones only, with some absent. The sample lists 300,000 or so clones; around 90% were seen once. Sequences were obtained from peripheral blood. Every receptor here comes from a woman between 25 and 40 years old with COVID-19, enrolled during active disease. Both conserved end residues are part of each CDR3. The order of the fields is V gene, D gene, J gene, clone size, CDR3 protein, CDR3 DNA. The D gene is left open where the match is weak. Clone size is shown for a subset of rows, as once, few, many or a class of expanded clone.

TRBV27	.	TRBJ2-1	.	CASSSERAQFF	TGTGCCAGCAGTTCCGAGCGCGCACAGTTCTTC
TRBV7-2	.	TRBJ1-5	.	CASSSQGNQPQHF	TGTGCCAGCAGCTCCCAGGGAAATCAGCCCCAGCATTTT
TRBV5-4	.	TRBJ1-1	.	CASSLVGQGAEAFF	TGTGCCAGCAGCTTGGTGGGTCAGGGCGCTGAAGCTTTCTTT
TRBV11-2	TRBD1	TRBJ2-2	.	CASSLGTGDTRELFF	TGTGCCAGCAGCCTAGGGACAGGGGACACCAGGGAGCTGTTTTTT
TRBV15	TRBD2	TRBJ2-4	.	CATSRGGTSGREGIQYF	TGTGCCACCAGCAGAGGAGGGACTAGCGGGAGAGAGGGCATTCAGTACTTC
TRBV30	TRBD1	TRBJ1-4	once	CAWSRGQGTNEKLFF	TGTGCCTGGAGTCGAGGACAGGGGACTAATGAAAAACTGTTTTTT
TRBV5-4	.	TRBJ2-7	.	CASSIGGREVAEQYF	TGTGCCAGCAGCATCGGCGGCAGGGAGGTTGCCGAGCAGTACTTC
TRBV3-1/TRBV3-2	TRBD1	TRBJ2-2	once	CASSPGQITGELFF	TGTGCCAGCAGCCCGGGACAGATAACCGGGGAGCTGTTTTTT
TRBV6-1	.	TRBJ1-3	.	CASSDSKVARRGNTIYF	TGTGCCAGCAGTGATAGCAAAGTAGCCCGCAGAGGAAACACCATATATTTT
TRBV5-6	TRBD1	TRBJ1-2	.	CASSLGDSYLYGYTF	TGTGCCAGCAGCTTGGGGGACAGCTACCTCTATGGCTACACCTTC
TRBV30	TRBD1	TRBJ1-5	.	CAWSGRDRGNQPQHF	TGTGCCTGGAGTGGGAGGGACAGGGGCAATCAGCCCCAGCATTTT
TRBV7-9	TRBD1	TRBJ2-5	.	CASSVALDRLETQYF	TGTGCCAGCAGCGTCGCATTGGACAGGTTAGAGACCCAGTACTTC
TRBV2	.	TRBJ1-5	.	CASSGDRYSSFKPQHF	TGTGCCAGCAGTGGTGACAGGTATTCGTCATTTAAGCCCCAGCATTTT
TRBV2	TRBD1	TRBJ1-4	.	CASSATTGAGEKLFF	TGTGCCAGCAGTGCAACCACAGGGGCGGGGGAAAAACTGTTTTTT
TRBV7-2	.	TRBJ2-3	few	CASSLIRGTDTQYF	TGTGCCAGCAGCTTAATACGAGGCACAGATACGCAGTATTTT
TRBV7-9	TRBD2	TRBJ2-2	.	CASSPRRSGRAGELFF	TGTGCCAGCAGCCCCCGAAGGAGCGGGAGGGCCGGGGAGCTGTTTTTT
TRBV3-1/TRBV3-2	TRBD1	TRBJ1-3	.	CASSPRQGSSGNTIYF	TGTGCCAGCAGCCCCAGACAGGGGAGCTCTGGAAACACCATATATTTT
TRBV9	.	TRBJ1-6	.	CASSVGGLNSPLHF	TGTGCCAGCAGCGTAGGAGGGCTCAATTCACCCCTCCACTTT
TRBV28	.	TRBJ2-7	.	CASSSVLYEQYF	TGTGCCAGCAGTTCCGTCCTTTACGAGCAGTACTTC
TRBV3-1/TRBV3-2	.	TRBJ1-1	.	CASSQGAYSMNTEAFF	TGTGCCAGCAGCCAGGGGGCGTACAGCATGAACACTGAAGCTTTCTTT
TRBV3-1/TRBV3-2	.	TRBJ1-5	.	CASSQDRRSNQPQHF	TGTGCCAGCAGCCAAGATCGGAGAAGCAATCAGCCCCAGCATTTT